Following are 12 T cell receptor beta chains from one sample sequenced in a study of blood T cell repertoires in COVID-19. Only in-frame clones appear in the TCRdb table, and some are missing; sequencing was by immunoSEQ multiplex PCR. This sample has about 120,000 clones; about 87% occur once, and the top ten carry roughly 30%. The source material was peripheral blood. All receptors come from a woman aged 65 to 85 with acute or convalescent COVID-19.

The rearrangement joins TRBV6-5 to TRBJ2-5; 8 nucleotides agree with TRBD1. CDR3 size: 13 residues. The germline gives CDR1 MNHEY, CDR2 SVGAGI. The V segment lost 5 bases and the J segment 2 bases; nucleotides outside the gene matches: 1. This chain's CDR3 is CASSRDRQETQYF. The CDR3 region has the DNA TGTGCCAGCAGTCGGGACAGGCAAGAGACCCAGTACTTC.

V gene TRBV7-5 combines with J gene TRBJ2-7; the listed D gene, TRBD1, was not tested against the DNA. TRBV7-5 is deemed a pseudogene. There are 13 residues in the CDR3. In DNA, the CDR3 is TGTGTCAGAGGGGACAGGCCCTCCTACGAGCAGTACTTC. It yields the protein CVRGDRPSYEQYF.

V usage is TRBV2 and J usage is TRBJ1-3; D is unclear. The CDR3 is 15 amino acids. The germline V gene has CDR1 SNHLY and CDR2 FYNNEI. V was clipped by 6 bases and J by 4 bases, with 16 bases between them. DNA of the CDR3: TGTGCCAGCAGGGCGACTCTGGTCGGGGGAAACACCATATATTTT. Protein product: CASRATLVGGNTIYF.

A remark on this clone: Other nucleotide sequences from this sample produce the same CDR3. V and J are TRBV7-9 and TRBJ2-1, with TRBD1 matching over 8 bases. The CDR3 runs to 15 residues. After removal of 1 base from V and 2 bases from J, the junction contained 1 base not matched to a gene. From germline, CDR1 is SEHNR and CDR2 FQNEAQ (reference sequence). CDR3 sequence (DNA): TGTGCCAGCAGCTTAGTCAGGGGGCCCTACAATGAGCAGTTCTTC. Its protein product is CASSLVRGPYNEQFF.

A remark on this clone: Relative to the germline gene, one junction end is altered; a read error may explain this. The chain's CDR3 is CASSEDVKANTEAFF. CDR3 nucleotides: TGTGCCAGCAGCGAAGATGTTAAAGCTAACACTGAAGCTTTCTTT. The J gene is TRBJ1-1, the V gene TRBV14; unclear D gene. Per germline, CDR1 SGHDN and CDR2 FVKESK. The CDR3 contains 15 residues. The full variable domain, rest sourced from reference TRBV14 and TRBJ1-1, is EAGVTQFPSHSVIEKGQTVTLRCDPISGHDNLYWYRRVMGKEIKFLLHFVKESKQDESGMPNNRFLAERTGGTYSTLKVQPAELEDSGVYFCASSEDVKANTEAFFGQGTRLTVV.

This chain uses TRBV28 with TRBJ1-4; TRBD1 is a possible D gene (5 bases). V was clipped by 3 bases and J by 8 bases, with 13 bases between them. The CDR3 covers 14 residues. Germline V lookup: CDR1 MDHEN, CDR2 SYDVKM. The chain's CDR3 is CASSLTAGAEKLFF. For the CDR3, the DNA is TGTGCCAGCAGTTTGACAGCTGGGGCCGAAAAACTGTTTTTT.

The V and J genes are TRBV6-5 and TRBJ1-2; D gene uncertain. The V end was cut by 7 bases, the J end by 4 bases, with 10 bases between. Germline loops: CDR1 MNHEY, CDR2 SVGAGI. This CDR3 has 12 amino acids. The DNA of the CDR3 is TGTGCCAGCACAGGCAGCATCTATGGCTACACCTTC. This encodes CASTGSIYGYTF.

The CDR3 loop is CASHQGPDHTNQPQHF. The CDR3 nucleotides are TGTGCCAGCCATCAGGGGCCCGATCATACCAATCAGCCCCAGCATTTT. The chain recombines TRBV21-1 with TRBJ1-5; the table's D call TRBD1 went unverified against the DNA. TRBV21-1 is recorded as a pseudogene. The CDR3 length is 16 residues.

This chain connects TRBV25-1 to TRBJ2-5, with 7 bases matching TRBD1. The germline V gene encodes CDR1 MGHDK and CDR2 SYGVNS. V shed 4 bases, J shed 3 bases, and the junction held 2 bases outside the gene matches. This CDR3 has 13 residues. As DNA, the CDR3 is TGTGCCAGCAGTGGACAGGGAAAAGAGACCCAGTACTTC. This codes for CASSGQGKETQYF.

V is TRBV4-2 and J is TRBJ2-5; 8 nucleotides align to TRBD1. Germline CDR1 is LGHNA and CDR2 is YNFKEQ. With V trimmed by 0 bases and J by 4 bases, 10 bases remained unmatched. There are 17 residues in the CDR3. The DNA for the CDR3 is TGTGCCAGCAGCCAAGATGGCGCCAGGGGGCGCGGAGAGACCCAGTACTTC. This translates into CASSQDGARGRGETQYF.

The V call is TRBV10-3, the J call TRBJ2-3; maybe TRBD2 (5 bases). CDR3 length equals 12 residues. V lost 6 bases and J 7 bases, leaving 11 bases between the germline ends. From germline, CDR1 is ENHRY and CDR2 SYGVKD. The CDR3 is CAISDVAYTQYF. As DNA, the CDR3 is TGTGCCATCAGCGACGTAGCGTATACGCAGTATTTT.

This clone has more than one count but fewer than ten. The chain carries TRBV2 and TRBJ2-7; TRBD1 aligns across 9 bases. The CDR3 totals 14 residues. J lost 0 bases, V lost 5 bases, and 2 bases had no gene match. In germline, CDR1 is SNHLY, CDR2 FYNNEI. CDR3 region: CASSPGQGSYEQYF. CDR3 DNA sequence: TGTGCCAGCAGTCCGGGACAGGGCTCCTACGAGCAGTACTTC. The variable domain in full, with the rest retrieved from reference TRBV2 and TRBJ2-7, is EPEVTQTPSHQVTQMGQEVILRCVPISNHLYFYWYRQILGQKVEFLVSFYNNEISEKSEIFDDQFSVERPDGSNFTLKIRSTKLEDSAMYFCASSPGQGSYEQYFGPGTRLTVT.